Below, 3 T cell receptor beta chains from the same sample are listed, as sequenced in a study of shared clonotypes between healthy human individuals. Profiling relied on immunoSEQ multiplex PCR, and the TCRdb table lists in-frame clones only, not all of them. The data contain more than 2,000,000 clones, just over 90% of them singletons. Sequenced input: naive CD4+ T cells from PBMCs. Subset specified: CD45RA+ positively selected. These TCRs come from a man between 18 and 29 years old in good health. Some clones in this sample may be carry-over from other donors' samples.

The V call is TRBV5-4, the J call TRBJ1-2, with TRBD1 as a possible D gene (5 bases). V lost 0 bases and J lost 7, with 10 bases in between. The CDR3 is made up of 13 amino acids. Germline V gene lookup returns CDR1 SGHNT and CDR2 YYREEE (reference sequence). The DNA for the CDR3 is TGTGCCAGCAGCTTGGACAGGTTAGCTGGCTACACCTTC. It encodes CASSLDRLAGYTF. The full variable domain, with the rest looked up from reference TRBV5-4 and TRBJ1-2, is ETGVTQSPTHLIKTRGQQVTLRCSSQSGHNTVSWYQQALGQGPQFIFQYYREEENGRGNFPPRFSGLQFPNYSSELNVNALELDDSALYLCASSLDRLAGYTFGSGTRLTVV.

The CDR3 DNA reads as TGTGCCACACCCCGGACTAGCGGGAGGGCAACAGATACGCAGTATTTT. Its protein product is CATPRTSGRATDTQYF. The rearrangement uses TRBV19 and TRBJ2-3, with TRBD2 matching over 15 bases. The germline CDR1 and CDR2 sequences are LNHDA and SQIVND (reference sequence). CDR3 length: 16 amino acids. Losses at the gene ends were 10 bases for V and 3 bases for J; bases not matched to a gene: 8.

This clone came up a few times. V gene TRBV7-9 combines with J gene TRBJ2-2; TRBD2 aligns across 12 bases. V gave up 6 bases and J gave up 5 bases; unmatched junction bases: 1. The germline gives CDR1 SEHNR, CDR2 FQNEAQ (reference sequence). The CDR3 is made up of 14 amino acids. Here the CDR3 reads CASRTSGRTGELFF. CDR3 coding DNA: TGTGCCAGCAGAACTAGCGGGAGGACCGGGGAGCTGTTTTTT.